The 20 T cell receptor beta chains given below trace back to one sample, sequenced in a study of beta chain features in type 1 diabetes. The whole isolated RNA underwent reverse transcription, so sequencing captured expressed TCRB transcripts. Produced via immunoSEQ multiplex PCR; TCRdb's table is partial and in-frame only. The repertoire holds 350,000 to 450,000 clones, approximately 14% seen once, with 0.035% to 0.04% in the top ten. Sequencing was performed on naive CD4+ T cells from blood. The receptors stem from a man in his thirties or forties in good health.

This clone was detected only a few times. The chain joins TRBV7-9 to TRBJ2-7; 10 nucleotides align to TRBD2. Germline V gene data show CDR1 as SEHNR and CDR2 as FQNEAQ (reference sequence). This CDR3 is 16 amino acids long. The ends lost 1 base at V and 0 bases at J; junction bases unmatched: 3. In DNA form, the CDR3 reads TGTGCCAGCAGCTTAGTTCCTAGCGGGAGCTCCTACGAGCAGTACGTC. Encoded protein: CASSLVPSGSSYEQYV.

In this sample, this clone turned up a few times. J is TRBJ2-1 and V is TRBV7-2; 10 nucleotides agree with TRBD2. Trimming cost V 3 bases and J 1 base; bases outside gene matches: 12. Germline V gene sequence: CDR1 SGHTA, CDR2 FQGNSA. The CDR3 spans 19 residues. The CDR3 DNA reads TGTGCCAGCAGCTTTCAGCGGGGGGGCAATCTGCTATCCTACAATGAGCAGTTCTTC. This gives the protein CASSFQRGGNLLSYNEQFF.

This chain joins TRBV6-5 and TRBJ2-7, with D possibly matching TRBD1 (7 bases). The germline CDR1 and CDR2 sequences are MNHEY and SVGAGI. Trimming stripped 10 bases from V and 3 bases from J, with 19 bases between. The CDR3 consists of 14 residues. The CDR3 DNA is TGTGCCACCGCACTTAGACAGGGAGGCTACGAGCAGTACTTC. Translated: CATALRQGGYEQYF.

This clone came up a few times. V gene TRBV27 combines with J gene TRBJ2-7, with D possibly TRBD1 on 6 matching bases. This CDR3 comprises 13 residues. The V end lost 3 bases, the J end lost 6 bases, and 12 bases lay between the germline ends. The V gene's germline CDR1 is MNHEY and CDR2 SMNVEV (reference sequence). CDR3 sequence: CASSFAGAIEQYV. CDR3 in DNA: TGTGCCAGCAGTTTCGCAGGGGCTATCGAGCAGTACGTC.

The chain links TRBV29-1 to TRBJ2-3; 9 positions match TRBD1. V trimming: 8 bases; J trimming: 3 bases; junction bases outside the gene matches: 3. The CDR3 is 12 residues long. Germline V CDR1 and CDR2: SQVTM, ANQGSEA. CDR3 bases: TGCAGCCTGGACAGGGGTACAGATACGCAGTATTTT. Encoded protein: CSLDRGTDTQYF.

This clone was observed a handful of times. The J gene is TRBJ2-7, the V gene TRBV27; TRBD1 aligns across 12 bases. This CDR3 spans 16 amino acids. Trimming cost V 4 bases and J 5 bases; bases outside gene matches: 9. Germline assignment: CDR1 MNHEY and CDR2 SMNVEV (reference sequence). The CDR3: CASSSLGTGGANEQYV. The CDR3 bases are TGTGCCAGCAGTTCCTTAGGGACAGGGGGCGCGAACGAGCAGTACGTC.

The chain has TRBV5-6 and TRBJ2-3, with 11 bases identical to TRBD2. The CDR3 contains 18 residues. Germline CDR1 SGHDT, CDR2 YYEEEE. J lost 5 bases, V lost 2 bases, and 13 bases had no gene match. The CDR3 protein is CASSFPGRRGLAGDTQYF. The CDR3 DNA is TGTGCCAGCAGCTTCCCCGGTCGGCGAGGACTAGCGGGAGATACGCAGTATTTT.

This chain links TRBV30 with TRBJ1-1; TRBD1 aligns across 9 bases. V was clipped by 2 bases and J by 1 base; unmatched bases: 5. This CDR3 is 15 amino acids long. Looked up from germline, CDR1 is GTSNPN and CDR2 is SVGIG (reference sequence). The CDR3 DNA follows: TGTGCCTGGAGTCGCGGACAGGGGACGAACACTGAAGCTTTCTTT. Translation: CAWSRGQGTNTEAFF.

The chain has TRBV29-1 and TRBJ1-2; 7 nucleotides agree with TRBD1. The CDR3 totals 13 residues. Trimming cost V 7 bases and J 2 bases; bases outside gene matches: 7. Per germline, CDR1 SQVTM and CDR2 ANQGSEA. CDR3 residues: CSASTGRNYGYTF. The CDR3 DNA sequence: TGCAGCGCCTCGACAGGGCGAAACTATGGCTACACCTTC.

In its sample, this clone was seen a few times. The gene calls are TRBV30 and TRBJ2-1; possibly TRBD2 for D (6 bases). The CDR3 sequence is 14 residues long. V gave up 2 bases and J gave up 8 bases, with 16 bases separating them. The V gene's germline CDR1 is GTSNPN and CDR2 SVGIG (reference sequence). This chain's CDR3 is CAWSRWEARDEQFF. The CDR3 DNA follows: TGTGCCTGGAGTAGGTGGGAGGCCAGGGATGAGCAGTTCTTC.

This clone was seen a handful of times. The rearrangement links TRBV29-1 to TRBJ2-7; perhaps D is TRBD1 or TRBD2 (5 bases each). Per the germline V gene, CDR1 is SQVTM and CDR2 is ANQGSEA. Trimming took off 4 bases at V and 0 bases at J, with 13 bases between the two ends. The CDR3 extends over 14 amino acids. This CDR3 is CSVGGRRSSYEQYV. The CDR3 bases are TGCAGCGTTGGGGGACGGAGGAGCTCCTACGAGCAGTACGTC.

This clone was seen a few times. The genes are TRBV2 and TRBJ2-1; D may be TRBD1 (6 bases). CDR1 is SNHLY, CDR2 FYNNEI, per germline. The CDR3 consists of 15 residues. V gave up 6 bases and J gave up 2 bases, with 14 bases separating them. The CDR3, as DNA: TGTGCCAGCAGGGCACATGAGGGGGCCTACAATGAGCAGTTCTTC. It codes for CASRAHEGAYNEQFF.

V and J are TRBV7-9 and TRBJ2-1; D remains ambiguous. Trimming removed 1 base at V and 10 bases at J, with 11 bases between. The germline gives CDR1 SEHNR, CDR2 FQNEAQ (reference sequence). There are 13 residues in the CDR3. The CDR3, as DNA: TGTGCCAGCAGCTTAGTATGGACCCGGGAGCAGTTCTTC. Translating it yields CASSLVWTREQFF.

V gene TRBV18 combines with J gene TRBJ2-4; D may be TRBD1 (5 bases). The CDR3 totals 14 residues. CDR1 is KGHSH, CDR2 LQKENI, per germline. V lost 2 bases and J lost 7, with 12 bases in between. CDR3 sequence: CASSPGAMGNIQYF. In DNA, the CDR3 is TGTGCCAGCTCACCAGGGGCGATGGGGAACATTCAGTACTTC.

A few counts support this clone. This rearrangement joins TRBV9 to TRBJ2-1; D not certain. The CDR3 consists of 13 residues. In germline, CDR1 is SGDLS, CDR2 YYNGEE. The germline V and J ends were trimmed by 0 bases and 5 bases, with 6 bases remaining between them. In DNA form, the CDR3 reads TGTGCCAGCAGCGTAGGAGTTCACAATGAGCAGTTCTTC. This gives the protein CASSVGVHNEQFF.

This chain connects TRBV6-1 to TRBJ2-5, with TRBD2 identical over 8 bases. The V gene end was trimmed by 8 bases and the J gene end by 4 bases; junction bases not matched to a gene: 12. CDR1 and CDR2 from the germline V gene are MNHNS and SASEGT. The CDR3 is 15 amino acids. The CDR3, as DNA: TGTGCCAGCGGAGCGGGAGCGGGCCTGGGAGAGACCCAGTACTTC. Protein: CASGAGAGLGETQYF.

This clone showed up just a few times. The chain links TRBV19 to TRBJ2-2; 7 bases line up with TRBD1. This CDR3 region has 14 residues. CDR1 and CDR2 from the germline V gene are LNHDA and SQIVND (reference sequence). The V and J ends lost 8 bases and 2 bases, in that order; junction bases with no gene match: 5. CDR3 protein: CASVRDRNTGELFF. For the CDR3, the DNA is TGTGCCAGTGTCCGGGACAGAAACACCGGGGAGCTGTTTTTT.

This rearrangement joins TRBV11-3 to TRBJ1-1; D not certain. Looked up from germline, CDR1 is SGHNT and CDR2 is YENEEA. Trimming removed 0 bases at V and 4 bases at J, with 9 bases between. This CDR3 spans 14 amino acids. CDR3 DNA sequence: TGTGCCAGCAGCTTAGATCAGGTGGCCACTGAAGCTTTCTTT. Its protein is CASSLDQVATEAFF.

This clone occurred a few times. Other DNA sequences within the sample encode an identical CDR3. The chain's CDR3 is CASSYSGGTDTQYF. The CDR3 nucleotides are TGTGCCAGCAGTTACTCCGGGGGCACAGATACGCAGTATTTT. The V call is TRBV6-6, the J call TRBJ2-3, with a tentative D call TRBD2 (5 bases). The CDR3 sequence is 14 residues long. CDR1 and CDR2 (germline): MNHNY, SVGAGI (reference sequence). V dropped 0 bases and J dropped 1 base, with 5 bases sitting between them.

The chain employs TRBV5-4 and TRBJ2-5, with D tentatively TRBD2 (6 bases). CDR1 and CDR2 from the germline V gene are SGHNT and YYREEE (reference sequence). The CDR3 covers 17 residues. Trimming pared 2 bases from V and 5 bases from J, leaving 22 bases between. DNA for the CDR3: TGTGCCAGCAGCTTCGGGGTAATGGCGGGGCGTCGGGAGACCCAGTACTTC. It is translated as CASSFGVMAGRRETQYF.